The 14 T cell receptor beta chains below were found in one sample sequenced in a study of T cells after posttransplantation cyclophosphamide. The data were produced by immunoSEQ multiplex PCR, yet TCRdb's version contains in-frame clones alone and is incomplete. In the table there are some 14,000 clones, 65% to 85% of which are singletons. The specimen sequenced was memory CD4+ T cells sorted from PBMCs. The source is a man between 50 and 59 years old.

This chain links TRBV5-1 with TRBJ1-2, with D unclear. The germline V gene has CDR1 SGHRS and CDR2 YFSETQ. This CDR3 contains 13 residues. V lost 4 bases and J lost 5, with 12 bases in between. CDR3 sequence reads: CASSQDWVYGYTF. As DNA, the CDR3 is TGCGCCAGCAGCCAGGACTGGGTTTATGGCTACACCTTC.

The chain combines TRBV6-6 with TRBJ1-5, with D possibly TRBD1 on 6 matching bases. CDR3 length equals 14 residues. Trimming took off 4 bases at V and 7 bases at J, with 14 bases between the two ends. Germline CDR1 is MNHNY and CDR2 is SVGAGI (reference sequence). The CDR3 DNA sequence: TGTGCCAGCAGTTCCCCACAGGGCTTACAGCCCCAGCATTTT. Translated: CASSSPQGLQPQHF.

The CDR3 protein is CASSHNQKETQYF. In DNA form, the CDR3 reads TGTGCCAGCAGCCACAACCAAAAAGAGACCCAGTACTTC. V usage is TRBV7-3 and J usage is TRBJ2-5, with D uncertain. Trimming took off 5 bases at V and 3 bases at J, with 10 bases between the two ends. The length of the CDR3 is 13 residues. Germline V lookup: CDR1 SGHTA, CDR2 FQGTGA.

The rearrangement links TRBV5-4 to TRBJ2-5, with 11 nucleotides matching TRBD2. Trimming at V came to 10 bases and at J to 5 bases, leaving 13 bases not matched to a gene. CDR1 is SGHNT, CDR2 YYREEE, per germline (reference sequence). This CDR3 has 15 amino acids. The CDR3 loop is CAGTSGGPVEETQYF. CDR3 DNA: TGTGCCGGAACTAGCGGGGGCCCTGTAGAGGAGACCCAGTACTTC.

This clone was seen a handful of times. The genes are TRBV28 and TRBJ2-4; possibly TRBD2 for D (6 bases). Germline V gene data show CDR1 as MDHEN and CDR2 as SYDVKM. The CDR3 runs to 15 residues. Trimming stripped 0 bases from V and 8 bases from J, with 14 bases between. The CDR3 spells CASSLWSGRRDIQYF. The CDR3 nucleotides read TGTGCCAGCAGTTTATGGTCAGGGAGGAGAGACATTCAGTACTTC. Combining the CDR3 with reference TRBV28 and TRBJ2-4 gives the whole variable domain DVKVTQSSRYLVKRTGEKVFLECVQDMDHENMFWYRQDPGLGLRLIYFSYDVKMKEKGDIPEGYSVSREKKERFSLILESASTNQTSMYLCASSLWSGRRDIQYFGAGTRLSVL.

This chain joins TRBV15 and TRBJ1-1, with unresolved D. CDR1 is LNHNV, CDR2 YYDKDF, per germline (reference sequence). With 1 base removed from V and 3 bases from J, the gap between germline ends came to 15 bases. The CDR3 totals 16 residues. The DNA for the CDR3 is TGTGCCACCAGCAGAGCGTCCTGGGGAGGGCACACTGAAGCTTTCTTT. Translation gives CATSRASWGGHTEAFF. Supplemented by reference TRBV15 and TRBJ1-1, the full variable domain reads DAMVIQNPRYQVTQFGKPVTLSCSQTLNHNVMYWYQQKSSQAPKLLFHYYDKDFNNEADTPDNFQSRRPNTSFCFLDIRSPGLGDTAMYLCATSRASWGGHTEAFFGQGTRLTVV.

V and J are TRBV5-8 and TRBJ2-7; D may be TRBD2 (5 bases). From germline, CDR1 is SGHTS and CDR2 YDEGEE. Trimming took 4 bases from V and 0 from J, leaving 14 bases between them. The length of the CDR3 is 15 residues. CDR3 nucleotides: TGTGCCAGCAGCCTCGACGGAGGAGGCTCCTACGAGCAGTACTTC. This sequence encodes CASSLDGGGSYEQYF.

CDR3 amino acids: CAGSTRDEQFF. The CDR3 DNA is TGTGCCGGTAGCACTAGGGATGAGCAGTTCTTC. J is TRBJ2-1 and V is TRBV28; possibly TRBD2 for D (5 bases). The V and J ends lost 11 bases and 8 bases respectively, with 13 bases between them. Germline V gene data show CDR1 as MDHEN and CDR2 as SYDVKM. This CDR3 contains 11 residues.

The rearrangement uses TRBV4-2 and TRBJ1-1, with TRBD1 as a possible D gene (5 bases). The CDR3 sequence is 14 residues long. V gave up 4 bases and J gave up 1 base, with 10 bases separating them. CDR1 is LGHNA, CDR2 YNFKEQ, per germline. Written as DNA, the CDR3 is TGTGCCAGCAGCCGACTTACAGGGAACACTGAAGCTTTCTTT. Protein sequence: CASSRLTGNTEAFF.

The chain couples TRBV5-3 to TRBJ2-7; TRBD2 might be the D (5 bases). TRBV5-3 is treated as an ORF (open reading frame) with a function not yet certain. The CDR3 extends over 15 amino acids. Trimming shortened V by 4 bases and J by 0 bases, and 14 bases separated the two germline ends. The CDR3 nucleotides read TGTGCCAGAAGCCCACAAGCGGACCACTCCTACGAGCAGTACTTC. This translates into CARSPQADHSYEQYF.

This clone is medium-sized in the sample. The rearrangement joins TRBV2 to TRBJ1-2; weak D call: TRBD1 (6 bases). Trimming took off 8 bases at V and 5 bases at J, with 9 bases between the two ends. The length of the CDR3 is 11 residues. From germline, CDR1 is SNHLY and CDR2 FYNNEI. CDR3 bases: TGTGCCAGCGCGGACAGATATGGCTACACCTTC. Encoded protein: CASADRYGYTF.

The CDR3 nucleotides read TGCGCCAGCACCCACGGACAGGGTGAACATGAGCAGTACTTC. It is translated as CASTHGQGEHEQYF. The chain has TRBV5-1 and TRBJ2-7; TRBD1 matches at 8 bases. CDR1 is SGHRS and CDR2 is YFSETQ in the germline V gene. With V trimmed by 6 bases and J by 7 bases, 12 bases remained unmatched. The CDR3 length is 14 residues.

The chain has TRBV28 and TRBJ1-2, with D tentatively TRBD1 (6 bases). V gave up 3 bases and J gave up 5 bases, with 7 bases separating them. Germline lookup yields CDR1 MDHEN and CDR2 SYDVKM. The CDR3 covers 12 residues. CDR3 region: CASSLRGYGYTF. In DNA, the CDR3 is TGTGCCAGCAGTTTGAGGGGGTATGGCTACACCTTC.

There are a few counts of this clone. The rearrangement links TRBV7-6 to TRBJ2-1; 9 nucleotides align to TRBD2. The V gene's germline CDR1 is SGHVS and CDR2 FNYEAQ. This CDR3 contains 16 residues. V lost 0 bases, J lost 7 bases, and 7 bases stayed unmatched. The CDR3 reads CASSLAGAGGYNEQFF. The CDR3 DNA sequence: TGTGCCAGCAGCTTAGCGGGGGCGGGAGGGTATAATGAGCAGTTCTTC.